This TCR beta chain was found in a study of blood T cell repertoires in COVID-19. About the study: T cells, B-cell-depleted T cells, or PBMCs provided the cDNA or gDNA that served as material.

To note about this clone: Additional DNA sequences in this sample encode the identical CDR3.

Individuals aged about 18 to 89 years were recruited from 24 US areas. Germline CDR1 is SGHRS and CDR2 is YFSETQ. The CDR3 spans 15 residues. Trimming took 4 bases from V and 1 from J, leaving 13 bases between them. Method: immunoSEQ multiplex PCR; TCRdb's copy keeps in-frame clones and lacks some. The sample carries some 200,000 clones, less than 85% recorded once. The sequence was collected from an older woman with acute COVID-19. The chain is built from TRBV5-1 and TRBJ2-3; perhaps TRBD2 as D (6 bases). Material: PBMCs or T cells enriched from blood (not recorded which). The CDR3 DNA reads TGCGCCAGCAGCCCCGGGACTGGGGGCACAGATACGCAGTATTTT. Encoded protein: CASSPGTGGTDTQYF.